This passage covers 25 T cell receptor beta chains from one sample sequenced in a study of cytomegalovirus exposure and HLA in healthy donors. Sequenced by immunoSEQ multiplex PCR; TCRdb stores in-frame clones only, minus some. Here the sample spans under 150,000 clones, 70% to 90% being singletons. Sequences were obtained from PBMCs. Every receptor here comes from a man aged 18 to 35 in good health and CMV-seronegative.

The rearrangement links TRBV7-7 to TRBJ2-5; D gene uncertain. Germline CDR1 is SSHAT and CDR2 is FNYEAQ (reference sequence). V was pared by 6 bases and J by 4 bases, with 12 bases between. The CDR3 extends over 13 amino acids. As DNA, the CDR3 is TGTGCCAGCAGTTCTACTGGTTTAGAGACCCAGTACTTC. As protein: CASSSTGLETQYF.

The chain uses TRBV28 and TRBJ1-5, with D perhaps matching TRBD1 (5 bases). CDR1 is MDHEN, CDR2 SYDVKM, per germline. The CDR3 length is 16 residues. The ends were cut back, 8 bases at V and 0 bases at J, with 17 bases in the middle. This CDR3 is CASLDSNKYSNQPQHF. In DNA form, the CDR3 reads TGTGCCAGCCTCGACAGTAACAAGTATAGCAATCAGCCCCAGCATTTT.

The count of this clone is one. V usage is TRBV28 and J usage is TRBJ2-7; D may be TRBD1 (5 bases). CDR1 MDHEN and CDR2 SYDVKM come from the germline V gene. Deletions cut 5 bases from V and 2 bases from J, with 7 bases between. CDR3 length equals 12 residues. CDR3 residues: CASSQGTYEQYF. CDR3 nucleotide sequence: TGTGCCAGCAGTCAGGGTACCTACGAGCAGTACTTC.

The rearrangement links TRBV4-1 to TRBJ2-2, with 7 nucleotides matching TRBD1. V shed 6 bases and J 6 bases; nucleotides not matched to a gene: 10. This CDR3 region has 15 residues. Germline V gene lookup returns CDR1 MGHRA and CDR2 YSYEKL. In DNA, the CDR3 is TGCGCCAGCAGTCCGAGACAGGGTGGGGCCGGGGAGCTGTTTTTT. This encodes CASSPRQGGAGELFF.

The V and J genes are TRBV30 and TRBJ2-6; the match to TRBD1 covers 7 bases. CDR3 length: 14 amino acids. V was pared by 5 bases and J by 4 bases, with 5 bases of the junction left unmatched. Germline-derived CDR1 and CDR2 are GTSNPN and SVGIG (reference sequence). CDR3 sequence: CAWDRASGANVLTF. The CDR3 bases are TGTGCCTGGGACAGGGCTTCCGGGGCCAACGTCCTGACTTTC.

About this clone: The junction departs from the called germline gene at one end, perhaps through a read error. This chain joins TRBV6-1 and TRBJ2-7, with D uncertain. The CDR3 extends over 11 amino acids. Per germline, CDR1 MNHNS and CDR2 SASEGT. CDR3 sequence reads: CASSEHLSTHF. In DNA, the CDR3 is TGTGCCAGCAGTGAACACCTGTCCACACACTTC.

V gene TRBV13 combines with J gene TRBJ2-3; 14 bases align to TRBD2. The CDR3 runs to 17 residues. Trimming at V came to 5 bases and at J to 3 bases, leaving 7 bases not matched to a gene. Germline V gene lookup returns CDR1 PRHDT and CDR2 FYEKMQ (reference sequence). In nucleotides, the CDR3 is TGTGCCAGCAGCCCCGGACTAGCGGGAGGAGGGACAGATACGCAGTATTTT. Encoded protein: CASSPGLAGGGTDTQYF.

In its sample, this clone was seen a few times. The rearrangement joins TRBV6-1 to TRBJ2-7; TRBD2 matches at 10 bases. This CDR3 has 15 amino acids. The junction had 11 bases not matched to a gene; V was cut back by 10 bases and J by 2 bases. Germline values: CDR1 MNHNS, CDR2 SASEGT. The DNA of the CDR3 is TGTGCCACCCTGGGCGTACTAGCGGGACCCTACGAGCAGTACTTC. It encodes CATLGVLAGPYEQYF.

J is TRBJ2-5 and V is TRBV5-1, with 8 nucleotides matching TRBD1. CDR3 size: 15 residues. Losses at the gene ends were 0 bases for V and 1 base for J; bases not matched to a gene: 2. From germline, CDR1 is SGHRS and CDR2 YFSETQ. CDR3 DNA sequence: TGCGCCAGCAGCTTGGGACAGGGGCTCCAAGAGACCCAGTACTTC. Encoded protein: CASSLGQGLQETQYF.

The DNA of the CDR3 is TGTGCCAGCAGCAATCGGCTAGCGGGGGAGCAGTACTTC. It is translated as CASSNRLAGEQYF. This chain links TRBV27 with TRBJ2-7, with TRBD2 matching over 9 bases. The J segment lost 7 bases and the V segment lost 6 bases, leaving 7 bases of the junction unmatched. The CDR3 length is 13 residues. Germline V gene data show CDR1 as MNHEY and CDR2 as SMNVEV (reference sequence).

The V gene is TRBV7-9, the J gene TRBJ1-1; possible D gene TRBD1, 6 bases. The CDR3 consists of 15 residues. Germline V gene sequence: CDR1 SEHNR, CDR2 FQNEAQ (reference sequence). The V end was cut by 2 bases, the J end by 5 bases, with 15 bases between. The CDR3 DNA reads TGTGCCAGCAGCTTAATCAGGACAGAAGAAACTGAAGCTTTCTTT. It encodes CASSLIRTEETEAFF.

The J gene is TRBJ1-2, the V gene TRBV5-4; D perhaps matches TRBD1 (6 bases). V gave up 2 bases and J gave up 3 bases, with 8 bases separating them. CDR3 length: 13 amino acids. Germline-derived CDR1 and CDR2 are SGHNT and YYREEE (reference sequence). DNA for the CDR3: TGTGCCAGCAGCTTAGGGGGAGACTATGGCTACACCTTC. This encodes CASSLGGDYGYTF.

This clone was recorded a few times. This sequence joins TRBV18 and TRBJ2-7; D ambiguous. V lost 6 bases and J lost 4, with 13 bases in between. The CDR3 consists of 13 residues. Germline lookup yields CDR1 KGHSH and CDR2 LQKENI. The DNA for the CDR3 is TGTGCCAGCTCGCTCAGGTTCCTATACGAGCAGTACTTC. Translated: CASSLRFLYEQYF.

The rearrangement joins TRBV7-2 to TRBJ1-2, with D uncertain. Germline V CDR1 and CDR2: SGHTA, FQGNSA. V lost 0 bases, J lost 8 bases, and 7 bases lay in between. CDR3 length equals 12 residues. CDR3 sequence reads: CASSLAGVGYTF. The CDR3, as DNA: TGTGCCAGCAGCTTAGCCGGGGTCGGCTACACCTTC.

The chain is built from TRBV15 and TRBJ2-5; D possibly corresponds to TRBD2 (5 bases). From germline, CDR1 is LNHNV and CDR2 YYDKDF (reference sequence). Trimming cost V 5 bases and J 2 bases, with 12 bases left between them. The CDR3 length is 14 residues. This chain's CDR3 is CATSVGLKQETQYF. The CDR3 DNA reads TGTGCCACCAGCGTTGGACTGAAGCAAGAGACCCAGTACTTC.

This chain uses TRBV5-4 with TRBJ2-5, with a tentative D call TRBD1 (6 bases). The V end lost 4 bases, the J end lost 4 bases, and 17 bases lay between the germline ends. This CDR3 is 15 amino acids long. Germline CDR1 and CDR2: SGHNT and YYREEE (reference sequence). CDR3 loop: CASSHTGLSRETQYF. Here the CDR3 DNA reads TGTGCCAGCAGCCATACAGGGTTGAGTAGAGAGACCCAGTACTTC.

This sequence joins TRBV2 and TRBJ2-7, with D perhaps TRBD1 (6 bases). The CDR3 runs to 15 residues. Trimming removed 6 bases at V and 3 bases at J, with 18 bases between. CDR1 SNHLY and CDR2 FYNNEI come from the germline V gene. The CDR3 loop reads CASSPKRGSLYEQYF. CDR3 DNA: TGTGCCAGCAGCCCCAAGAGGGGGAGTCTCTACGAGCAGTACTTC. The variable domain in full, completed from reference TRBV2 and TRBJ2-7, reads EPEVTQTPSHQVTQMGQEVILRCVPISNHLYFYWYRQILGQKVEFLVSFYNNEISEKSEIFDDQFSVERPDGSNFTLKIRSTKLEDSAMYFCASSPKRGSLYEQYFGPGTRLTVT.

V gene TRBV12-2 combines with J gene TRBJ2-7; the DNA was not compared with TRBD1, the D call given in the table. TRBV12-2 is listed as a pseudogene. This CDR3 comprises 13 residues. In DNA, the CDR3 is TGTGCAAGTCGCTCCGAGCAGGGTTACGAGCAGTACTTC. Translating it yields CASRSEQGYEQYF.

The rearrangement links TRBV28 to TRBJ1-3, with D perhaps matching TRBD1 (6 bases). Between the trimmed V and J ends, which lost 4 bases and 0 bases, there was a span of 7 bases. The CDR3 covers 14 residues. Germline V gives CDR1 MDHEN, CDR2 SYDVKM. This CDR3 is CASSSQGSGNTIYF. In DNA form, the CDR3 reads TGTGCCAGCAGTTCACAGGGCTCTGGAAACACCATATATTTT.

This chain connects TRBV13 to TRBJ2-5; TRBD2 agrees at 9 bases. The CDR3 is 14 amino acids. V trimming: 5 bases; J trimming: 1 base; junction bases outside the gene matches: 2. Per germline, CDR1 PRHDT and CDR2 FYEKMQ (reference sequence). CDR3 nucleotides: TGTGCCAGCAGCCCTAGCGGGATCCAAGAGACCCAGTACTTC. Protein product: CASSPSGIQETQYF.

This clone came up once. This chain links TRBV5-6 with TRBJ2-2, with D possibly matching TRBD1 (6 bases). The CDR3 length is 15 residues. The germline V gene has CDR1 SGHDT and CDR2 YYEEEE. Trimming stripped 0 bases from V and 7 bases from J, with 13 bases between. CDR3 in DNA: TGTGCCAGCAGCTTGGGGACAGTCGGATTCGGGGAGCTGTTTTTT. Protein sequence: CASSLGTVGFGELFF. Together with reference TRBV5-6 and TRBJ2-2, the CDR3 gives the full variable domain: DAGVTQSPTHLIKTRGQQVTLRCSPKSGHDTVSWYQQALGQGPQFIFQYYEEEERQRGNFPDRFSGHQFPNYSSELNVNALLLGDSALYLCASSLGTVGFGELFFGEGSRLTVL.

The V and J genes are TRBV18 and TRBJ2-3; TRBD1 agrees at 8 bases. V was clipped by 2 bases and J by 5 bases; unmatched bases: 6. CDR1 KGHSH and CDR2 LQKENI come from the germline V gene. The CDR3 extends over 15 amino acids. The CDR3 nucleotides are TGTGCCAGCTCACCAGCGGCAGGGGGCTTAGATACGCAGTATTTT. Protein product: CASSPAAGGLDTQYF.

The DNA for the CDR3 is TGTGCCACCAAAGGTGGGGGCGATTACGAGCAGTACTTC. As protein: CATKGGGDYEQYF. The rearrangement joins TRBV7-2 to TRBJ2-7, with D possibly matching TRBD1 (6 bases). This CDR3 region has 13 residues. CDR1 and CDR2 from the germline V gene are SGHTA and FQGNSA. Trimming pared 10 bases from V and 4 bases from J, leaving 17 bases between.

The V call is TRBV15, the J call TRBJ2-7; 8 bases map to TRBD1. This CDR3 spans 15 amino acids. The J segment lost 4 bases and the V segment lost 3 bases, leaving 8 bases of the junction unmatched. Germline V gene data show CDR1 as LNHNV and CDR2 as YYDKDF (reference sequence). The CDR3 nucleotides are TGTGCCACCAGCAGCCCAAACAGGGGGAGTTACGAGCAGTACTTC. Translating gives CATSSPNRGSYEQYF.

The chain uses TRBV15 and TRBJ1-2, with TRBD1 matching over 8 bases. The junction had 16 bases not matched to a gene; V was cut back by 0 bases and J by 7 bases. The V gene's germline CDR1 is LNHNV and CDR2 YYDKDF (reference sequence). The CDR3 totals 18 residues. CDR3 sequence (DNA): TGTGCCACCAGCAGAGATGAGAGGCAGGGGGCGGCGGTAGCTGGCTACACCTTC. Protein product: CATSRDERQGAAVAGYTF. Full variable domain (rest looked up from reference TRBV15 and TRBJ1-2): DAMVIQNPRYQVTQFGKPVTLSCSQTLNHNVMYWYQQKSSQAPKLLFHYYDKDFNNEADTPDNFQSRRPNTSFCFLDIRSPGLGDTAMYLCATSRDERQGAAVAGYTFGSGTRLTVV.